The rows below give T cell receptor beta chains drawn from one sample of a study of identifying expanded T cells in peripheral blood. The assay was immunoSEQ multiplex PCR, and TCRdb's table has in-frame clones only and misses some. The data hold approximately 130,000 clones, with 75% to 90% observed a single time. The sequencing input was blood. The receptors derive from a person between 18 and 69 years old in good health. The CDR3 runs from the conserved cysteine through the conserved F or W. A D gene is named only where the DNA matches it firmly. Size is stated for part of the rows, as once, few or many counts, or as a class when the clone is expanded.

d_call j_call clone_size v_call cdr3_aa cdr3_nt
. TRBJ2-3 few TRBV9 CASSGGGGAYHTQYF TGTGCCAGCAGCGGGGGAGGCGGGGCTTACCATACGCAGTATTTT
. TRBJ1-1 . TRBV5-4 CASSFIAQTGTEAFF TGTGCCAGCAGCTTTATTGCACAAACCGGGACAGAAGCTTTCTTT
. TRBJ2-7 . TRBV2 CASSASAGLIGVYF TGTGCCAGCAGTGCCAGTGCAGGGTTAATCGGTGTGTACTTC
. TRBJ2-7 . TRBV5-1 CASSLVTWEPPYEQYF TGCGCCAGCAGCTTGGTGACGTGGGAGCCACCCTACGAGCAGTACTTC
TRBD1 TRBJ1-2 . TRBV19 CASSIDPGTGDYGYTF TGTGCCAGTAGTATAGATCCCGGGACAGGGGATTATGGCTACACCTTC
. TRBJ1-2 . TRBV25-1 CASSEYGARTNYGYTF TGTGCCAGCAGTGAATATGGGGCCAGGACTAACTATGGCTACACCTTC
. TRBJ2-2 . TRBV7-9 CASTPSIGRRAGELFF .
. TRBJ1-2 . TRBV6-1 CASSEFGARGYTF TGTGCCAGCAGTGAATTTGGGGCGCGGGGCTACACCTTC
TRBD2 TRBJ2-3 . TRBV7-3 CASSLIAGGPDTQYF TGTGCCAGCAGCTTAATAGCGGGGGGGCCGGATACGCAGTATTTT
. TRBJ1-1 few TRBV5-6 CASSEGFRTEAFF TGTGCCAGCAGCGAGGGGTTTCGGACTGAAGCTTTCTTT
TRBD1 TRBJ2-7 once TRBV4-1 CASSQERRTGGGSTYEQYF TGCGCCAGCAGCCAAGAACGTCGGACAGGGGGGGGCTCTACCTACGAGCAGTACTTC
. TRBJ2-5 . TRBV2 CASRFRSGRGETQYF TGTGCCAGCAGATTCCGGTCCGGCAGAGGAGAGACCCAGTACTTC
. TRBJ2-5 . TRBV9 CASSPSPRETQYF TGTGCCAGCAGCCCCTCCCCTCGTGAGACCCAGTACTTC
TRBD1 TRBJ2-1 once TRBV2 CASSAEGGALKSQQFF TGTGCCAGCAGTGCTGAAGGGGGCGCCCTAAAATCACAACAGTTCTTC
. TRBJ2-1 . TRBV6-5 CASSAREASPGFF TGTGCCAGCAGCGCGAGGGAGGCCAGCCCGGGGTTCTTC
. TRBJ2-7 . TRBV6-5 CASSYRGRSYEQYF TGTGCCAGCAGTTACAGAGGCAGATCCTACGAGCAGTACTTC
TRBD1 TRBJ2-5 . TRBV2 CASSDDRVQYF TGTGCCAGCAGCGACGACAGGGTCCAGTACTTC
TRBD1 TRBJ1-2 . TRBV7-2 CASSYSGTGFGGYGYTF TGTGCCAGCAGCTATTCCGGGACAGGGTTTGGCGGCTATGGCTACACCTTC
. TRBJ2-1 . TRBV25-1 CASGIAGDSYNEQFF TGTGCCAGCGGGATTGCAGGGGATTCCTACAATGAGCAGTTCTTC
. TRBJ1-2 . TRBV5-1 CASTEGTARLLGYGYTF TGCGCCAGCACGGAGGGTACAGCGAGGTTACTAGGGTATGGCTACACCTTC
. TRBJ1-1 . TRBV5-6 CASSLLGLPNTEAFF TGTGCCAGCAGCTTGTTAGGGTTACCGAACACTGAAGCTTTCTTT
TRBD1 TRBJ1-1 . TRBV2 CASSRTGANTEAFF TGTGCCAGCAGTCGGACAGGGGCAAACACTGAAGCTTTCTTT
. TRBJ2-1 . TRBV5-1 CASSFQSWNEQFF TGCGCCAGCAGCTTTCAAAGTTGGAATGAGCAGTTCTTC
TRBD1 TRBJ1-2 . TRBV4-3 CASSQNPGQRYGYTF TGCGCCAGCAGCCAGAACCCGGGACAGCGCTATGGCTACACCTTC
TRBD1 TRBJ1-6 few TRBV6-5 CASRYGQGASRSPLHF TGTGCCAGCAGATACGGACAGGGGGCCAGCAGGTCACCCCTCCACTTT
TRBD1 TRBJ2-6 . TRBV5-1 CASSLRDSLSGANVLTF TGCGCCAGCAGCTTGAGGGACAGCCTCTCTGGGGCCAACGTCCTGACTTTC
TRBD1 TRBJ2-7 . TRBV2 CASRYSGTGYEQYF TGTGCCAGCAGGTATTCCGGGACAGGATACGAGCAGTACTTC
. TRBJ1-1 few TRBV29-1 CSVEDRQLLKAFF TGCAGCGTTGAAGATCGGCAGCTACTAAAAGCTTTCTTT
. TRBJ1-2 few TRBV9 CASNSPVRGYTF TGTGCCAGCAACTCACCGGTTCGTGGCTACACCTTC
TRBD1 TRBJ1-2 . TRBV29-1 CSVFRVRELDRVRGYTF TGCAGCGTTTTTCGGGTCCGGGAACTGGACAGGGTGCGCGGCTACACCTTC
. TRBJ1-2 . TRBV7-8 CASSLAQDYGYTF TGTGCCAGCAGCTTAGCGCAAGACTATGGCTACACCTTC
TRBD1 TRBJ1-2 . TRBV7-2 CASSLGGTGDGYTF TGTGCCAGCAGCTTAGGTGGGACAGGTGATGGCTACACCTTC
TRBD1 TRBJ2-7 . TRBV5-1 CASSHGTVEAYEQYF TGCGCCAGCTCTCACGGGACAGTGGAGGCCTACGAGCAGTACTTC
. TRBJ1-1 . TRBV7-6 CASTSQQGRSTEAFF TGTGCCAGCACCTCACAGCAGGGTCGTAGCACTGAAGCTTTCTTT
TRBD2 TRBJ2-1 . TRBV7-2 CASSPLAGGPGNEQFF TGTGCCAGCAGCCCCTTGGCGGGGGGGCCTGGTAATGAGCAGTTCTTC
. TRBJ1-1 . TRBV7-2 CASSLVLGYTEAFF TGTGCCAGCAGCTTAGTATTAGGGTATACTGAAGCTTTCTTT